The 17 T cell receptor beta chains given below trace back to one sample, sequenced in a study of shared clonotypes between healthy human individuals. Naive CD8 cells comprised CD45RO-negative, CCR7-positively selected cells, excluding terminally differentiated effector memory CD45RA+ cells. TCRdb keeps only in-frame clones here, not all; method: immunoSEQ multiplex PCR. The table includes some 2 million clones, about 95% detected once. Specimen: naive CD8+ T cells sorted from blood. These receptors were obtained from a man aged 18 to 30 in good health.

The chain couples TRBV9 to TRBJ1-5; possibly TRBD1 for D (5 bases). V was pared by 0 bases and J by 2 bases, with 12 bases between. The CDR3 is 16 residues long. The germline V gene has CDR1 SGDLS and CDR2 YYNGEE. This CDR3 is CASSVDDSLRNQPQHF. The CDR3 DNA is TGTGCCAGCAGCGTAGACGACAGTCTGCGCAATCAGCCCCAGCATTTT.

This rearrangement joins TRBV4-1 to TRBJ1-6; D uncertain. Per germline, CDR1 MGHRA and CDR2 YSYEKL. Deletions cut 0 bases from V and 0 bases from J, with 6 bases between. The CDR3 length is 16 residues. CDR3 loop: CASSQETSSYNSPLHF. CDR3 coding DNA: TGCGCCAGCAGCCAAGAGACGAGCTCCTATAATTCACCCCTCCACTTT.

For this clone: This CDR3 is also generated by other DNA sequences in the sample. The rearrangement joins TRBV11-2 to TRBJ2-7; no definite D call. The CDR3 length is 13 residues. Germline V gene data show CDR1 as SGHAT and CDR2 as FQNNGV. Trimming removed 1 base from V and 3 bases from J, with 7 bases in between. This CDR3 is CASSLGADYEQYF. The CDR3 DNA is TGTGCCAGCAGCTTAGGTGCGGACTACGAGCAGTACTTC. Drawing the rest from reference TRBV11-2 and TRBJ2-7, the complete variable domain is EAGVAQSPRYKIIEKRQSVAFWCNPISGHATLYWYQQILGQGPKLLIQFQNNGVVDDSQLPKDRFSAERLKGVDSTLKIQPAKLEDSAVYLCASSLGADYEQYFGPGTRLTVT.

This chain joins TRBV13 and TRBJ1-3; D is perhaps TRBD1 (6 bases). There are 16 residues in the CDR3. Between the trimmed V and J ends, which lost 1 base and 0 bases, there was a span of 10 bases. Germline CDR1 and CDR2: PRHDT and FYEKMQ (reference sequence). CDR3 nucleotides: TGTGCCAGCAGCTTAGTGCAGGGGTACTCTGGAAACACCATATATTTT. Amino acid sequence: CASSLVQGYSGNTIYF.

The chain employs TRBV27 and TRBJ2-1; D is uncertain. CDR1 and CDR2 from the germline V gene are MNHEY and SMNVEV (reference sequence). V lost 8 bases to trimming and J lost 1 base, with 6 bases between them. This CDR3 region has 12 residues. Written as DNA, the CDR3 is TGTGCCAGCGGAGTATCCTACAATGAGCAGTTCTTC. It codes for CASGVSYNEQFF.

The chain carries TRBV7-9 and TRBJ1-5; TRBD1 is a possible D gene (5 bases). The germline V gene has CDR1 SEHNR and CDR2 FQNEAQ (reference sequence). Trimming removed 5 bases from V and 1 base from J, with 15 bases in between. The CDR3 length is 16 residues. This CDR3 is CASSPWPQGSNQPQHF. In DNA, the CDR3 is TGTGCCAGCAGCCCCTGGCCGCAGGGAAGCAATCAGCCCCAGCATTTT. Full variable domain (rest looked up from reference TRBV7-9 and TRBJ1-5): DTGVSQNPRHKITKRGQNVTFRCDPISEHNRLYWYRQTLGQGPEFLTYFQNEAQLEKSRLLSDRFSAERPKGSFSTLEIQRTEQGDSAMYLCASSPWPQGSNQPQHFGDGTRLSIL.

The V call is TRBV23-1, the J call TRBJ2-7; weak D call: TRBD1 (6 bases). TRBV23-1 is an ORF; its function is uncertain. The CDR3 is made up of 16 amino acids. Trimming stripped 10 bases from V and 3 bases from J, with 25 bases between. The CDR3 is CANLQRRTVKIYEQYF. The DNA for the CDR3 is TGCGCCAACCTACAAAGGAGGACAGTAAAGATCTACGAGCAGTACTTC.

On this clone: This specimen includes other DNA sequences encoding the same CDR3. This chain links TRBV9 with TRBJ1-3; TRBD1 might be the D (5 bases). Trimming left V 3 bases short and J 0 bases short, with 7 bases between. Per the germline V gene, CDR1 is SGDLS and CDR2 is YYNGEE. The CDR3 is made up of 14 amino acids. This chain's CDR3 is CASSEGSSGNTIYF. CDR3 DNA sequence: TGTGCCAGCAGCGAGGGGAGCTCTGGAAACACCATATATTTT.

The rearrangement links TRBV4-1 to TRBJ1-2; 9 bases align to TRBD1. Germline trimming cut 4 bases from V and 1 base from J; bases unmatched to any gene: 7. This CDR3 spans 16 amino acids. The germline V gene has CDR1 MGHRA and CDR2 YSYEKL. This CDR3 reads CASSLGTGYRNYGYTF. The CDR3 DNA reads TGCGCCAGCAGCCTAGGGACAGGGTATCGTAACTATGGCTACACCTTC.

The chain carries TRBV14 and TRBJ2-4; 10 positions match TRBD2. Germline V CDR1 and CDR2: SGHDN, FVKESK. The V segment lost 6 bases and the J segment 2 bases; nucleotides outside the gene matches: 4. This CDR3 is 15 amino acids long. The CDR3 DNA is TGTGCCAGCAGTTATAGCGGGGGGCCCAAAAACATTCAGTACTTC. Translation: CASSYSGGPKNIQYF.

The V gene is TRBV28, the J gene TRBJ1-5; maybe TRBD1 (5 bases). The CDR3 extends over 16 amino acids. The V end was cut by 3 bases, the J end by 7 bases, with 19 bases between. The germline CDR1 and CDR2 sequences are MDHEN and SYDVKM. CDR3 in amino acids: CASSFNTGTQVQPQHF. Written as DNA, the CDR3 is TGTGCCAGCAGTTTTAATACCGGGACCCAAGTCCAGCCCCAGCATTTT.

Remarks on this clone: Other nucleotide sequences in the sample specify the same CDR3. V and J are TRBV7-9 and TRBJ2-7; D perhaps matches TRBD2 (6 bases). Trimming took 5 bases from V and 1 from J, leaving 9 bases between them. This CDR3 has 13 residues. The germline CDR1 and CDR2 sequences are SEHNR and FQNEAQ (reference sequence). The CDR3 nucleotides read TGTGCCAGCAGCGTCGGACTATCCTACGAGCAGTACTTC. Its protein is CASSVGLSYEQYF.

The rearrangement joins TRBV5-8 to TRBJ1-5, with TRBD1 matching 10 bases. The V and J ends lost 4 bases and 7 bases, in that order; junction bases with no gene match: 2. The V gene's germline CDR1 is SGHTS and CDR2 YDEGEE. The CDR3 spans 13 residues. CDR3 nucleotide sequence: TGTGCCAGCAGCGGACAGGGGGGGCAGCCCCAGCATTTT. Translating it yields CASSGQGGQPQHF.

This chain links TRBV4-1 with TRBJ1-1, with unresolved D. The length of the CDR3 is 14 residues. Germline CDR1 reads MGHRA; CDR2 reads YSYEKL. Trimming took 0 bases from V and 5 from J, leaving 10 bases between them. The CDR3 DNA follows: TGCGCCAGCAGCCAAGAAGATTTCCGGACTGAAGCTTTCTTT. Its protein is CASSQEDFRTEAFF.

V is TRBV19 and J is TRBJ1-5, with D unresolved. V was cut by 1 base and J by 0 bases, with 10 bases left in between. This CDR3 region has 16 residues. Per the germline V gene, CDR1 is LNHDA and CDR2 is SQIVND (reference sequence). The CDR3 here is CASSIGKGYSNQPQHF. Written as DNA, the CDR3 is TGTGCCAGTAGTATAGGGAAAGGGTATAGCAATCAGCCCCAGCATTTT.

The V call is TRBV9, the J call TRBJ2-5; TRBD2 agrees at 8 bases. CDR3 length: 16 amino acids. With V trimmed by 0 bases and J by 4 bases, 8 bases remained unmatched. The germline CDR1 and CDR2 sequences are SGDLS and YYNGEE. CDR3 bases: TGTGCCAGCAGCGTAGCATCGGGAGGGCGGGGAGAGACCCAGTACTTC. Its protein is CASSVASGGRGETQYF.

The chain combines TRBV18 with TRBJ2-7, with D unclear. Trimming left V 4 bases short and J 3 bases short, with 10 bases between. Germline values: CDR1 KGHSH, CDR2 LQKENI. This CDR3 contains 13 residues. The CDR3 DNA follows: TGTGCCAGCTCACGTCCGAGTAGCTACGAGCAGTACTTC. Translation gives CASSRPSSYEQYF.